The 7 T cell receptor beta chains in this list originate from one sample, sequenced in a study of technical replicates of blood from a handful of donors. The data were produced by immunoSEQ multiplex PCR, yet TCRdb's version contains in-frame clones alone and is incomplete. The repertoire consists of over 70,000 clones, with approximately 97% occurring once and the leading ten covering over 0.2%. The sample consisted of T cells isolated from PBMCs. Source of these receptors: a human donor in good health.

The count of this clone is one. The CDR3: CASSHNTDLSGNTIYF. The CDR3 DNA reads TGTGCCAGCAGCCACAACACCGATCTCTCTGGAAACACCATATATTTT. J is TRBJ1-3 and V is TRBV7-9; D unclear. Trimming pared 5 bases from V and 0 bases from J, leaving 14 bases between. Germline loops: CDR1 SEHNR, CDR2 FQNEAQ (reference sequence). The CDR3 loop spans 16 amino acids.

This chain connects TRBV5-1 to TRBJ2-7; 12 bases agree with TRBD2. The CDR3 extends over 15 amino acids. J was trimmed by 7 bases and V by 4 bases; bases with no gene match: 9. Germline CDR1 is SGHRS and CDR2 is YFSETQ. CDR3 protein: CASSRQGLAGVEQYF. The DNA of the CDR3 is TGCGCCAGCAGCAGGCAGGGACTAGCGGGCGTTGAGCAGTACTTC.

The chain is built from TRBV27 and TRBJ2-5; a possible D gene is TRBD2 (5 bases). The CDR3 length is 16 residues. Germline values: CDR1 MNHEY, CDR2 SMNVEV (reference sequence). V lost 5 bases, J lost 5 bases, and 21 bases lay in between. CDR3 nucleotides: TGTGCCAGCAGTACACAAGGACTCGCTGTTGTCGAGACCCAGTACTTC. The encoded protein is CASSTQGLAVVETQYF.

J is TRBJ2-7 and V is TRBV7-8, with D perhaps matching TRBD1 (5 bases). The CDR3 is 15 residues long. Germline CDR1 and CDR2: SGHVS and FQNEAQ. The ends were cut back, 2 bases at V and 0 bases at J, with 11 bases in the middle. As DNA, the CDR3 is TGTGCCAGCAGCTTACATCAGGGTCCCTCCTACGAGCAGTACTTC. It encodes CASSLHQGPSYEQYF.

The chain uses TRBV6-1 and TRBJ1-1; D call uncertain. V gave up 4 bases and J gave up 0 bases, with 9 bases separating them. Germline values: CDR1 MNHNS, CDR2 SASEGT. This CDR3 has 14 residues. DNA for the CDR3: TGTGCCAGCAGTGGAGTAACAGTGAACACTGAAGCTTTCTTT. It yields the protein CASSGVTVNTEAFF.

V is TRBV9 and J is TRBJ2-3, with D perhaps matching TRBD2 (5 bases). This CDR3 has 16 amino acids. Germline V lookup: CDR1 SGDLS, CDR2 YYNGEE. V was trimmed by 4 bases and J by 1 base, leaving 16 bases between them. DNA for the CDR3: TGTGCCAGCAGCCAAGGTGAAATTAGCGGCACAGATACGCAGTATTTT. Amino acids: CASSQGEISGTDTQYF.

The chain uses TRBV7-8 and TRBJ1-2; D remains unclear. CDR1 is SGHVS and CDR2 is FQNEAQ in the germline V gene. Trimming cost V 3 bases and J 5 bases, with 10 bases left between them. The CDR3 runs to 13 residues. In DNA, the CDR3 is TGTGCCAGCAGCTTGCAGGCTCCGTATGGCTACACCTTC. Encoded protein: CASSLQAPYGYTF.